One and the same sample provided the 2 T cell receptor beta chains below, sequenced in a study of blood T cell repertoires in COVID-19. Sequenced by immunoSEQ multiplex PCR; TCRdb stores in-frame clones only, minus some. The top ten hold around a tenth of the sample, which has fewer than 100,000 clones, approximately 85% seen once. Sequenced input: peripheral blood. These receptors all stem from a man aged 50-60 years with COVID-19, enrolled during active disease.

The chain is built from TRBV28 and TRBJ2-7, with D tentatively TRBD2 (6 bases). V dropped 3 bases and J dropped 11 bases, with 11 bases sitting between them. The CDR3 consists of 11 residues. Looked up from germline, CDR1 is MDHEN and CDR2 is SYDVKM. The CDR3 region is CASSFGLQEYF. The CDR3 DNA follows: TGTGCCAGCAGTTTTGGACTACAGGAGTACTTC. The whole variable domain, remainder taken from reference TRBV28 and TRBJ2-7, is DVKVTQSSRYLVKRTGEKVFLECVQDMDHENMFWYRQDPGLGLRLIYFSYDVKMKEKGDIPEGYSVSREKKERFSLILESASTNQTSMYLCASSFGLQEYFGPGTRLTVT.

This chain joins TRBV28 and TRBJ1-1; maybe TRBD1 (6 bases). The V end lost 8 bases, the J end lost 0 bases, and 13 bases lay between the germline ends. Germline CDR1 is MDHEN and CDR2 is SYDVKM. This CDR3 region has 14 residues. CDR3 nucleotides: TGTGCCAGCGAACAGACAGGTATGAACACTGAAGCTTTCTTT. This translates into CASEQTGMNTEAFF.